This T cell receptor (beta chain) was captured by sequencing in a study of T-cell reconstitution after alpha-beta-depleted transplantation in children. Per germline, CDR1 SQVTM and CDR2 ANQGSEA. V lost 3 bases and J lost 3; bases outside the gene matches: 8. This CDR3 spans 16 amino acids. This clonotype was found a few times. Library preparation (for TCRbeta) was performed with unique molecular identifiers. A single record per CDR3 protein comes from TCRdb applying MiXCR to the PCR reads. The sample records 500,000 or so distinct CDR3 sequences, 32% being singletons. The source was PBMCs from the stem cell graft donor, collected from the stem cell graft. V is TRBV29-1 and J is TRBJ2-1; 10 positions match TRBD2. The receptor was isolated from a human donor who donated a stem cell graft to a child with aplastic anemia. CDR3 residues: CSVDPSGRAVYNEQFF. The CDR3 DNA sequence: TGCAGCGTTGACCCAAGCGGGAGGGCGGTCTACAATGAGCAGTTCTTC.